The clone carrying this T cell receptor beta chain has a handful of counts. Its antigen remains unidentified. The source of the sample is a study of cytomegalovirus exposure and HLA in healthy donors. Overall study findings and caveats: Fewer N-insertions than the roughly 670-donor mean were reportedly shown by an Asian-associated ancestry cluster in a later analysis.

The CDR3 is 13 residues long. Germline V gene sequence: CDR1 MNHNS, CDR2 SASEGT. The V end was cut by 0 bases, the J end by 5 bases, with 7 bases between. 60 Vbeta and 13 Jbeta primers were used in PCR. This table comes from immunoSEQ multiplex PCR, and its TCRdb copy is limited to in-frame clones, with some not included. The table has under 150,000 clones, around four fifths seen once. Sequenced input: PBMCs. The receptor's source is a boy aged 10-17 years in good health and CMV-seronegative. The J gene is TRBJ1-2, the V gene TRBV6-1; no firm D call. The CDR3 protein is CASSEASWYGYTF. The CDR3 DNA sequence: TGTGCCAGCAGTGAAGCTAGTTGGTATGGCTACACCTTC.